The T cell receptor (beta chain) under discussion was sequenced for a study of blood T cells in healthy people across ages. Concerning this clonotype: What it binds is unknown.

Study-wide results and limits: Older age coincided with a roughly linear decline in TCR beta diversity per million T cells. In long-lived donors, naive CD4+ cell counts and diversity exceeded those of aged donors.

The CDR3 runs to 15 residues. CDR1 is MNHEY, CDR2 SVGAGI, per germline. Trimming left V 0 bases short and J 4 bases short, with 12 bases between. Next came a second PCR, run for roughly 7 to 12 cycles, which used a sample-barcoded 5' primer along with a J-beta primer mix. TCRdb ran MiXCR on the 5' RACE reads and lists one entry per CDR3 protein. The sample lists about a million distinct CDR3 sequences, roughly two fifths occurring once. Peripheral blood was drawn, about 9.1 milliliters per donor. Per sample, at least 6 micrograms of total RNA were extracted. The chain is built from TRBV6-5 and TRBJ1-2; D perhaps matches TRBD1 (5 bases). Source material: blood. The receptor comes from a man younger than 35 in good health. The DNA of the CDR3 is TGTGCCAGCAGTTACTCGAGACGACAGAGCTATGGCTACACCTTC. This codes for CASSYSRRQSYGYTF.